This section outlines one T cell receptor beta chain sequence together with its context. The antigen is unknown. This entry belongs to a study of cytomegalovirus exposure and HLA in healthy donors. Study-wide findings and caveats: Later on, analysis showed that most CMV-associated TCR beta chains appeared to be HLA-restricted.

PCR amplification relied on 60 Vbeta primers (plus 13 Jbeta primers). Profiling relied on immunoSEQ multiplex PCR, and the TCRdb table lists in-frame clones only, not all of them. Of 150,000 to 200,000 clones in the sample, roughly four fifths were seen once. The TCR originated in a man aged 50-59 years in good health and CMV-seronegative. Sequencing was performed on PBMCs.

CDR3 amino acids: CASSQEYGVTPGDTQYF. The DNA for the CDR3 is TGCGCCAGCAGCCAGGAGTACGGGGTTACCCCTGGGGATACGCAGTATTTT. The genes are TRBV4-3 and TRBJ2-3, with a possible D match to TRBD2 (5 bases). Germline V gives CDR1 LGHNA, CDR2 YSLEER. V lost 3 bases and J 6 bases, leaving 22 bases between the germline ends. This CDR3 has 17 residues.